This record looks at one T cell receptor (beta chain) sequence and its context. Its antigen is unknown. CDR1 is SGHNT and CDR2 is YENEEA in the germline V gene. Trimming stripped 8 bases from V and 6 bases from J, with 16 bases between. This CDR3 is built from 13 residues. This sample was included in a study of radiotherapy plus CTLA-4 blockade in lung cancer. About the research overall: Objective responses were recorded in around 18% of patients, with disease control recorded in less than 40%.

Chemo-refractory metastatic non-small-cell lung cancer patients underwent focal radiation alongside CTLA-4 blockade with ipilimumab. Sequenced by immunoSEQ multiplex PCR; TCRdb stores in-frame clones only, minus some. The sample has about 78,000 clones; roughly 86% are singletons. Findings of the study overall: Blood TCR clones of tumor origin expanded after radiotherapy plus ipilimumab.

The chain joins TRBV11-3 to TRBJ1-2; D remains ambiguous. The specimen was peripheral blood, collected from a patient treated with radiotherapy plus ipilimumab. This TCR derives from a human donor with non-small cell lung cancer who had a partial response to radiotherapy plus ipilimumab. DNA for the CDR3: TGTGCCAGCCTACAGTACCGAATGGATGGCTACACCTTC. Amino acid sequence: CASLQYRMDGYTF.